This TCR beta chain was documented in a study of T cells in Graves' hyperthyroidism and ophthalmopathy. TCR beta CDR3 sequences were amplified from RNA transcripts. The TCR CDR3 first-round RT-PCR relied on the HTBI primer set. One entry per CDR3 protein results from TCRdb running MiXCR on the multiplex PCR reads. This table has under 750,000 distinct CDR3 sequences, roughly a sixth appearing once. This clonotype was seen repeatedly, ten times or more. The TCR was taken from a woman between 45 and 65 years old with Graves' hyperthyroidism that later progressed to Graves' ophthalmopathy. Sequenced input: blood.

The chain's CDR3 is CASSGGRGLEGYTF. As DNA, the CDR3 is TGTGCCAGCAGTGGCGGCAGGGGGCTTGAAGGCTACACCTTC. The chain has TRBV2 and TRBJ1-2; TRBD1 aligns across 8 bases. The V segment lost 4 bases and the J segment 8 bases; nucleotides outside the gene matches: 9. Per the germline V gene, CDR1 is SNHLY and CDR2 is FYNNEI. The CDR3 is made up of 14 amino acids. Filled out from reference TRBV2 and TRBJ1-2, the complete variable domain reads EPEVTQTPSHQVTQMGQEVILRCVPISNHLYFYWYRQILGQKVEFLVSFYNNEISEKSEIFDDQFSVERPDGSNFTLKIRSTKLEDSAMYFCASSGGRGLEGYTFGSGTRLTVV.